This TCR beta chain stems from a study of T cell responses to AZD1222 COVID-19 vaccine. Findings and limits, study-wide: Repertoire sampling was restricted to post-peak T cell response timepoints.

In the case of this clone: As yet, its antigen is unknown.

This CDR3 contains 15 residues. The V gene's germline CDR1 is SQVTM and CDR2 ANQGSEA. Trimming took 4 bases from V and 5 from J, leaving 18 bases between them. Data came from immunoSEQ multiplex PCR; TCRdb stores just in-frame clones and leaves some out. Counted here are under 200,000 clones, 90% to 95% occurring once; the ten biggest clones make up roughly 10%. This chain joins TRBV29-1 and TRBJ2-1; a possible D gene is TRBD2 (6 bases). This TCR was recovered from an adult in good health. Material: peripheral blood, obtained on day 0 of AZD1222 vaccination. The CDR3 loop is CSVAPSGGPNNEQFF. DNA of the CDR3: TGCAGCGTTGCCCCTTCAGGAGGGCCAAACAATGAGCAGTTCTTC.